The sequence of this T cell receptor (beta chain) was determined in a study of glioma-infiltrating T cells after dendritic cell vaccination. Looking at the study overall: Samples are from glioblastoma patients in Phase I and II dendritic cell vaccine trials. Autologous tumor lysate-pulsed dendritic cell vaccination was given between the early 2000s and the early 2010s.

As to time point: after dendritic cell vaccination, including at tumor progression/relapse. PBMC sampling occurred before vaccination, two weeks after the third dose, and at progression. The ends were cut back, 2 bases at V and 4 bases at J, with 6 bases in the middle. CDR1 is MNHEY and CDR2 is SVGAGI in the germline V gene. There are 13 residues in the CDR3. The data were produced by immunoSEQ multiplex PCR, yet TCRdb's version contains in-frame clones alone and is incomplete. The repertoire includes 90,000 to 95,000 clones, approximately 80% of them detected once, and approximately 2% sits in the top ten.

The gene calls are TRBV6-5 and TRBJ2-1, with a possible D match to TRBD2 (6 bases). The starting material was blood, obtained after dendritic cell vaccination. The receptor was derived from a human donor with glioblastoma. The CDR3 protein is CASSYREYNEQFF. Written as DNA, the CDR3 is TGTGCCAGCAGTTACCGGGAGTACAATGAGCAGTTCTTC.